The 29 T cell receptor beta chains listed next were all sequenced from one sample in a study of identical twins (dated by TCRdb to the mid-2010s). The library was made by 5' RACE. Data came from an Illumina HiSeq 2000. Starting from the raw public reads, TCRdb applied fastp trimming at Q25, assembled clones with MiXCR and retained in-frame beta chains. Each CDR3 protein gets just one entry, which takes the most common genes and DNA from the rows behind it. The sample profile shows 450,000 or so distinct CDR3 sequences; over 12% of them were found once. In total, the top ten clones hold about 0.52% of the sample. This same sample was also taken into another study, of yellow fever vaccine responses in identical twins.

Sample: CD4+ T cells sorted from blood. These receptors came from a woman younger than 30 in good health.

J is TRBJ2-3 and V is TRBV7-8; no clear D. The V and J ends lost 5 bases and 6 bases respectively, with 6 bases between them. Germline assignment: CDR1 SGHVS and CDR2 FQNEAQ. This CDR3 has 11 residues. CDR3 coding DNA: TGTGCCAGCAGCCCCCACGATACGCAGTATTTT. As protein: CASSPHDTQYF.

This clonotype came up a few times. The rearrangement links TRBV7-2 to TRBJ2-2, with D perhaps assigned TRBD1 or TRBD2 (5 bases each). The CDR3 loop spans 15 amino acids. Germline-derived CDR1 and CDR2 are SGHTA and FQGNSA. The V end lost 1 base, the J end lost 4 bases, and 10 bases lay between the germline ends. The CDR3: CASSLGSGTTGELFF. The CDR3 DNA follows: TGTGCCAGCAGCTTAGGCTCGGGGACCACCGGGGAGCTGTTTTTT.

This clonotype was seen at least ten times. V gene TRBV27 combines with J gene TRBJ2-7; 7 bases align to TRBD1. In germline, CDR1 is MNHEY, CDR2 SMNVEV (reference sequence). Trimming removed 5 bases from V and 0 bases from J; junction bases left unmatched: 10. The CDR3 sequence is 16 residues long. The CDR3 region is CASSDRGQRSSYEQYF. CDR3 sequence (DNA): TGTGCCAGCAGTGACCGGGGACAGAGGAGCTCCTACGAGCAGTACTTC.

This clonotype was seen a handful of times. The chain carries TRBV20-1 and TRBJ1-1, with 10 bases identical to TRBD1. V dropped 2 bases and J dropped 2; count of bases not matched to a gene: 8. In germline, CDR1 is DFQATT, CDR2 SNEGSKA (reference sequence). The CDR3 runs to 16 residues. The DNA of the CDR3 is TGCAGTGCTAGATTAGACGGGACAGGGGCTAACACTGAAGCTTTCTTT. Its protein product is CSARLDGTGANTEAFF.

Written as DNA, the CDR3 is TGTGCCAGCAACCCAATACAGGGGCATGGCTACACCTTC. This encodes CASNPIQGHGYTF. J is TRBJ1-2 and V is TRBV28, with 7 bases fitting TRBD1. J lost 6 bases, V lost 7 bases, and 8 bases had no gene match. From germline, CDR1 is MDHEN and CDR2 SYDVKM. This CDR3 has 13 amino acids.

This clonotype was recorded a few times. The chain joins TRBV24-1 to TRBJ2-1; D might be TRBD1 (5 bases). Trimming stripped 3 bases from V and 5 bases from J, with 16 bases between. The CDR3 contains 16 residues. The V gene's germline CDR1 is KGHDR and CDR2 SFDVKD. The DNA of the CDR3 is TGTGCCACCAGTGATGAGGCTCAGGGTAACAACAATGAGCAGTTCTTC. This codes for CATSDEAQGNNNEQFF.

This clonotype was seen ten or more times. The CDR3 reads CASSGRDSHNEQFF. The CDR3 DNA follows: TGCGCCAGCAGCGGCCGGGACTCTCACAATGAGCAGTTCTTC. V and J are TRBV5-1 and TRBJ2-1; possible D gene TRBD2, 6 bases. Looked up from germline, CDR1 is SGHRS and CDR2 is YFSETQ. This CDR3 region has 14 residues. V was pared by 4 bases and J by 5 bases, with 13 bases between.

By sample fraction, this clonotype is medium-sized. CDR3 sequence (DNA): TGTGCCAGCAGCGTACCTAGCGGGAGGGCGCATGAGCAGTTCTTC. Translating it yields CASSVPSGRAHEQFF. The J gene is TRBJ2-1, the V gene TRBV7-2; 12 bases are shared with TRBD2. V was clipped by 5 bases and J by 8 bases; unmatched bases: 7. This CDR3 is built from 15 residues. Germline-derived CDR1 and CDR2 are SGHTA and FQGNSA.

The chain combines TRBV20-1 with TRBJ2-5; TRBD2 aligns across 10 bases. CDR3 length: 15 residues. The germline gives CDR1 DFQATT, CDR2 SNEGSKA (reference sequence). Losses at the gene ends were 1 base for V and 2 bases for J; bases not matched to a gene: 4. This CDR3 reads CSARVASGGQETQYF. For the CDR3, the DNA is TGCAGTGCTAGAGTGGCTAGCGGGGGACAAGAGACCCAGTACTTC.

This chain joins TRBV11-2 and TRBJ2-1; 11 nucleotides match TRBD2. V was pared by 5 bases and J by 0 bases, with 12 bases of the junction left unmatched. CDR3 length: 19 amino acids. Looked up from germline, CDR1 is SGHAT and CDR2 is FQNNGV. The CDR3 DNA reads TGTGCCAGCAGCCGCACTAGCGGGGGACAACCGAGCTCCTACAATGAGCAGTTCTTC. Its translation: CASSRTSGGQPSSYNEQFF. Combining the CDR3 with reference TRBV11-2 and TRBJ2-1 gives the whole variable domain EAGVAQSPRYKIIEKRQSVAFWCNPISGHATLYWYQQILGQGPKLLIQFQNNGVVDDSQLPKDRFSAERLKGVDSTLKIQPAKLEDSAVYLCASSRTSGGQPSSYNEQFFGPGTRLTVL.

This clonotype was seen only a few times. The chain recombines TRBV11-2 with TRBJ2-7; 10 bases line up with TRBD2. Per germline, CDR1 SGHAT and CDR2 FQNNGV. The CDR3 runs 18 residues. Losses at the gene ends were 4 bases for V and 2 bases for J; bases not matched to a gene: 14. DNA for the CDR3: TGTGCCAGCAGCTACCGGACTAGCGGTCTCGCCTTCCCCTACGAGCAGTACTTC. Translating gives CASSYRTSGLAFPYEQYF.

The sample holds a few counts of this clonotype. The CDR3 sequence is CAISGRLGQGANEQYF. The CDR3 nucleotides are TGTGCCATCAGTGGGAGGCTGGGACAGGGGGCTAACGAGCAGTACTTC. The chain employs TRBV10-3 and TRBJ2-7; 12 nucleotides match TRBD1. V shed 4 bases, J shed 5 bases, and the junction held 9 bases outside the gene matches. Looked up from germline, CDR1 is ENHRY and CDR2 is SYGVKD. This CDR3 has 16 amino acids.

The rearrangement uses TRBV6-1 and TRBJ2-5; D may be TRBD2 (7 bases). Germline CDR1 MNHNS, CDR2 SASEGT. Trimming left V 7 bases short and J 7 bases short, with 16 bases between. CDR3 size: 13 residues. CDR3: CASKRGGKVTQYF. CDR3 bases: TGTGCCAGCAAGAGGGGGGGAAAGGTGACCCAGTACTTC.

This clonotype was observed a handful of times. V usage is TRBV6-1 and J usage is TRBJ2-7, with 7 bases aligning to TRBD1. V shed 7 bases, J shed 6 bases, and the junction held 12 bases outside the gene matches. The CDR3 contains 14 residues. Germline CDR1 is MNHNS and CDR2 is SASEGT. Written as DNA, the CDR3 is TGTGCCAGCAATCAGAGACAGGGTGCTGGCGAGCAGTACTTC. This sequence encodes CASNQRQGAGEQYF.

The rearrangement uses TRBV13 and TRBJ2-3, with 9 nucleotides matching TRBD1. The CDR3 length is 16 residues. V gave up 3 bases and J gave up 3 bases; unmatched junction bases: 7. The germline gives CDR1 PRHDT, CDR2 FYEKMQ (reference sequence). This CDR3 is CASSFGTGWGTDTQYF. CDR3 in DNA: TGTGCCAGCAGCTTCGGGACAGGGTGGGGGACAGATACGCAGTATTTT.

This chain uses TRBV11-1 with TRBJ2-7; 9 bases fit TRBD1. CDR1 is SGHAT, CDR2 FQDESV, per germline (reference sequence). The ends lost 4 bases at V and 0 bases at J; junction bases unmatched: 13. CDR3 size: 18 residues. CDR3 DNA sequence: TGTGCCAGCAGCTCACGGACAGGGGCCAGCCTGTTCTCCTACGAGCAGTACTTC. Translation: CASSSRTGASLFSYEQYF.

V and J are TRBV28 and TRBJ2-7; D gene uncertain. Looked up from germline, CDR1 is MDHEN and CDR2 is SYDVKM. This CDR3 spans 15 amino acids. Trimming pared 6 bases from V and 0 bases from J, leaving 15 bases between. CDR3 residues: CASSPPRRNSYEQYF. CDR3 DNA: TGTGCCAGCAGCCCCCCCCGACGGAACTCCTACGAGCAGTACTTC.

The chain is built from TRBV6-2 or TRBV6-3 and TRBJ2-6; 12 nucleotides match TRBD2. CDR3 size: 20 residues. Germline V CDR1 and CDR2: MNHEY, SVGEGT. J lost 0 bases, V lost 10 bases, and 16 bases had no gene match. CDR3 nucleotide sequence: TGTGCCACCTATTGGGGAGGACTAGCGGGATCGCACTCTGGGGCCAACGTCCTGACTTTC. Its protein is CATYWGGLAGSHSGANVLTF.

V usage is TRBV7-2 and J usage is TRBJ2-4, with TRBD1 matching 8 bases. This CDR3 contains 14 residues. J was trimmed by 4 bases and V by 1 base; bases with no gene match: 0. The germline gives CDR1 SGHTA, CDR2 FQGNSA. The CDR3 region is CASSLGTGKNIQYF. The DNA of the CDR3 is TGTGCCAGCAGCTTAGGGACAGGGAAAAACATTCAGTACTTC.

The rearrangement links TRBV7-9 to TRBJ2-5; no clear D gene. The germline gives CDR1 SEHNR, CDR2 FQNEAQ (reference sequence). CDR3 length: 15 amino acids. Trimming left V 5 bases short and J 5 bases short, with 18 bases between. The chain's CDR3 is CASSLTYRVVETQYF. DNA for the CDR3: TGTGCCAGCAGCCTCACCTACCGGGTGGTGGAGACCCAGTACTTC.

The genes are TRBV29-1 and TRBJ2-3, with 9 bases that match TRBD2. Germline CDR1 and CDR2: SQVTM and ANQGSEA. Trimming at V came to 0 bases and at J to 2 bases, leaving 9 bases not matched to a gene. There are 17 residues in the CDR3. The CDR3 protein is CSVEEITSGPTTDTQYF. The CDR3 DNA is TGCAGCGTTGAAGAGATCACTAGCGGGCCAACCACAGATACGCAGTATTTT.

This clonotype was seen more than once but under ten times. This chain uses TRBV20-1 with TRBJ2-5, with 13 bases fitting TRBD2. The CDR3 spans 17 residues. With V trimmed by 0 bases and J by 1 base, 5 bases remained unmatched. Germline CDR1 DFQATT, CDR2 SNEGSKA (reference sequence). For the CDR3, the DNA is TGCAGTGCTAGAGATCCGACTAGCGGGGGGCTCCAAGAGACCCAGTACTTC. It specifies CSARDPTSGGLQETQYF.

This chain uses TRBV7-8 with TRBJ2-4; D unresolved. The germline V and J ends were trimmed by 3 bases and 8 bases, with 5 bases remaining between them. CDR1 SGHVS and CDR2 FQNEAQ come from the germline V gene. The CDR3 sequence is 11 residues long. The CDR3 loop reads CASSFEDIQYF. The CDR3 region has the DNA TGTGCCAGCAGCTTTGAGGACATTCAGTACTTC.

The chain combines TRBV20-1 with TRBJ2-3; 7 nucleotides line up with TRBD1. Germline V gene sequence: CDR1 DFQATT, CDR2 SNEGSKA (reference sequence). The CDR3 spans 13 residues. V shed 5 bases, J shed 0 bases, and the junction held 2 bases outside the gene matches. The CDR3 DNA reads TGCAGTGCTGGGGACAGTAGCACAGATACGCAGTATTTT. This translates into CSAGDSSTDTQYF.

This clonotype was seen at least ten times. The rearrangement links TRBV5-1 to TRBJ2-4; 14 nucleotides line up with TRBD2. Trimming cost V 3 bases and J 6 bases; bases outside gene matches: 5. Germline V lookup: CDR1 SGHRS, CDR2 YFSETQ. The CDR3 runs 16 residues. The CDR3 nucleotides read TGCGCCAGCAGCTCCGGGACTAGCGGGAGTGGAAACATTCAGTACTTC. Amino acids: CASSSGTSGSGNIQYF.

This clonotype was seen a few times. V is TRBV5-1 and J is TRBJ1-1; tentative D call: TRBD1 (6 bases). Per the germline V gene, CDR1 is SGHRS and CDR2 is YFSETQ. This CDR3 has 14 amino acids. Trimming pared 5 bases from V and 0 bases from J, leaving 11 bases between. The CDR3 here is CASSWGGMNTEAFF. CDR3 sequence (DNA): TGCGCCAGCAGTTGGGGGGGCATGAACACTGAAGCTTTCTTT. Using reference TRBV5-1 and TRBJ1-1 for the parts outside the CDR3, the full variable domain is KAGVTQTPRYLIKTRGQQVTLSCSPISGHRSVSWYQQTPGQGLQFLFEYFSETQRNKGNFPGRFSGRQFSNSRSEMNVSTLELGDSALYLCASSWGGMNTEAFFGQGTRLTVV.

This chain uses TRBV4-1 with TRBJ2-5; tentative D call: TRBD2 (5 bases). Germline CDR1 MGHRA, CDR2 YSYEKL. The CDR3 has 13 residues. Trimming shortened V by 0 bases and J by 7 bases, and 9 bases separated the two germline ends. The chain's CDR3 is CASSQDSEVTQYF. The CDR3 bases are TGCGCCAGCAGCCAAGATAGCGAGGTGACCCAGTACTTC.

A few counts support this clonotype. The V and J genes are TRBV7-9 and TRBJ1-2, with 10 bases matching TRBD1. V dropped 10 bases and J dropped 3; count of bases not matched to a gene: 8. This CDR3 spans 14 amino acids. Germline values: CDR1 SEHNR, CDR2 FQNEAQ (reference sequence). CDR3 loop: CAIPGQGQYYGYTF. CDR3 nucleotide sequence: TGTGCCATTCCGGGACAGGGGCAATACTATGGCTACACCTTC.

The CDR3 is CASSHAQSQETQYF. The CDR3 DNA reads as TGTGCCAGCAGCCACGCCCAAAGTCAAGAGACCCAGTACTTC. The chain carries TRBV11-1 and TRBJ2-5; D is unresolved. Looked up from germline, CDR1 is SGHAT and CDR2 is FQDESV (reference sequence). Trimming removed 5 bases from V and 2 bases from J, with 12 bases in between. The CDR3 runs 14 residues.